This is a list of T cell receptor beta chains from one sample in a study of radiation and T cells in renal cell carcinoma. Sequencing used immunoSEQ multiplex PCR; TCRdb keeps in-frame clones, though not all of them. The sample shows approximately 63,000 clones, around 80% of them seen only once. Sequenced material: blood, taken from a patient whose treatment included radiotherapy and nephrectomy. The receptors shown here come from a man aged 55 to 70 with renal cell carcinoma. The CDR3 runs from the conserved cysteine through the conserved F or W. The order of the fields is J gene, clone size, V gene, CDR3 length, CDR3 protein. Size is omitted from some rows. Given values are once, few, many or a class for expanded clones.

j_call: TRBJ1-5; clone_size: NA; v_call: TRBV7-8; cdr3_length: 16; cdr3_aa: CASSLRQTYSNQPQHF
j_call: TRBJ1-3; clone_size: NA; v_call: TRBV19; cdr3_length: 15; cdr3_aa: CASSLKAFSGNTIYF
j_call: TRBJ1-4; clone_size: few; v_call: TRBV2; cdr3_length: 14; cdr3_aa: CASSDRGSMRELFF
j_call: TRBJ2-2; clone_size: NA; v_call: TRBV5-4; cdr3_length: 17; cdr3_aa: CASSLGLAGVDTGELFF
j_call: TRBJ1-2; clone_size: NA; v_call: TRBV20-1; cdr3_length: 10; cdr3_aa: CSADRDGYTF
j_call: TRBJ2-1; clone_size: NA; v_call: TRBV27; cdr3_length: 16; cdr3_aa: CASSLVSGRSYNEQFF
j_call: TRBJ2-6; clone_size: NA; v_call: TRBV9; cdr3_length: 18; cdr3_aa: CASSVEGTSGVGANVLTF
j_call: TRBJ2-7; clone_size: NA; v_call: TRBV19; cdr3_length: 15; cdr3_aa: CASSIGEAPSYEQYF
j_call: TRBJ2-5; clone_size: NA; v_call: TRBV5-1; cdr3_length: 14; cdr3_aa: CASSLGQAPETQYF
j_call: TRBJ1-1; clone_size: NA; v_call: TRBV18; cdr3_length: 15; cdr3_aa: CASSPPGLGSTEAFF
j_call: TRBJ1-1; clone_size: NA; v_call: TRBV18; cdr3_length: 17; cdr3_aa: CASSPGTGGLSDTEAFF
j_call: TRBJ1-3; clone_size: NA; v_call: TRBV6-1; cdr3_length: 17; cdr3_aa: CASSEGYRIGSGNTIYF
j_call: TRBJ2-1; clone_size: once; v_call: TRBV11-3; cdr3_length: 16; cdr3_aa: CASSLLSGYTYNEQFF
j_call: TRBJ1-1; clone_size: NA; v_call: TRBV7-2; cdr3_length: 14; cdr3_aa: CASSPFGQGVEAFF
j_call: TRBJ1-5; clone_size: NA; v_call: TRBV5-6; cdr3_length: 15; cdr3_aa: CASSLKGSGLQPQHF
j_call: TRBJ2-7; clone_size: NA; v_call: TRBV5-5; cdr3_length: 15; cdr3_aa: CASSLQGLVDYEQYF
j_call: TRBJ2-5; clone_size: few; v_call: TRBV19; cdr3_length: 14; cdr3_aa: CASSPRGRQETQYF
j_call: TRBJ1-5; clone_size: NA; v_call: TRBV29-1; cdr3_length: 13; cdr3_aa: CSAGQGANQPQHF
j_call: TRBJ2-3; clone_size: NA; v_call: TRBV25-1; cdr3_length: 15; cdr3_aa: CASSERVLRTDTQYF
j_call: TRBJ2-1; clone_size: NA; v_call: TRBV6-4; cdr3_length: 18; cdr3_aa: CASSDSGLAGSSYNEQFF
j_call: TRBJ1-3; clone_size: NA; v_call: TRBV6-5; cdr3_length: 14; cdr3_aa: CASSYHPSGNTIYF
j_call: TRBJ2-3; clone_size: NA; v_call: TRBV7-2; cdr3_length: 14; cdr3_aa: CASSLVAITDTQYF
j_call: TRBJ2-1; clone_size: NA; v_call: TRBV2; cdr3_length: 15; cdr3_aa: CASTTRAPGYNEQFF
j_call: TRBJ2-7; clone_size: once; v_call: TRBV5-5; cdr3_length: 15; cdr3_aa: CASSLGTGLAYEQYF
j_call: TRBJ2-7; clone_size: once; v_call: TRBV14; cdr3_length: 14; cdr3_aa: CASSPQEISYEQYF
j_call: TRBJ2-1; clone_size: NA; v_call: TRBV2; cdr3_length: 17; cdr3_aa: CASSAFSTSGGGNEQFF
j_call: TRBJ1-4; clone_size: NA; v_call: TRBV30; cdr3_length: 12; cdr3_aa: CAWSVIGEKLFF
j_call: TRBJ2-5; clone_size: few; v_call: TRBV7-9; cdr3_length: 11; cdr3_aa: CASSPQETQYF
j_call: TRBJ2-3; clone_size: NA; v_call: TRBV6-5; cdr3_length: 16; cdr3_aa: CASSYASGQGADTQYF
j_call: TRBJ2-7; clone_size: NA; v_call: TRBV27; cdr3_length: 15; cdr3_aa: CASSSYLGQDYEQYF
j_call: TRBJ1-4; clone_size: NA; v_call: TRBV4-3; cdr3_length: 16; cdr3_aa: CASSQGPKRVNEKLFF
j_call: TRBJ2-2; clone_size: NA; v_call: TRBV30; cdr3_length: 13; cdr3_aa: CAWTGTNTGELFF
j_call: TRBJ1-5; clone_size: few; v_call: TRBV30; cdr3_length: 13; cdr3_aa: CAWSPYSNQPQHF
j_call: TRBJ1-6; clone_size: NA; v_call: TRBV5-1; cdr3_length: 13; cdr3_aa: CASSLGLNSPLHF
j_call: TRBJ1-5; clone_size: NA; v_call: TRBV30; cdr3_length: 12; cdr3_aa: CAWAGSDQPQHF
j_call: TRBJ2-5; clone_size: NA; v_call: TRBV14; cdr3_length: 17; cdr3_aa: CASSLDTGFRGRETQYF
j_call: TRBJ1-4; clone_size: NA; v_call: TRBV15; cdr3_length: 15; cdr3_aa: CATSALGYANEKLFF
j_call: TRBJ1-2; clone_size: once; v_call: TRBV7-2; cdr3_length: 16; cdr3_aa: CASSLAGTDINYGYTF
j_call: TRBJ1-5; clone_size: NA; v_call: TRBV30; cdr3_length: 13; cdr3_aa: CAWDRGGNQPQHF
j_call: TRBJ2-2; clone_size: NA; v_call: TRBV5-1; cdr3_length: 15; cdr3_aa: CASSLDGDLTGELFF
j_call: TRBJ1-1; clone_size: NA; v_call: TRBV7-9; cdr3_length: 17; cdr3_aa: CASIDDWTGEIFTEAFF
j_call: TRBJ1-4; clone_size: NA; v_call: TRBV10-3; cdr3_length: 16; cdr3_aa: CAISEFRGQRNEKLFF
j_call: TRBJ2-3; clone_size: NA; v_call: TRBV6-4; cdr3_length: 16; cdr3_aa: CASSENALAGRDTQYF
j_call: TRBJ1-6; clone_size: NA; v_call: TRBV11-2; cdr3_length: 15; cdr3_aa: CASSLEFGTDSPLHF
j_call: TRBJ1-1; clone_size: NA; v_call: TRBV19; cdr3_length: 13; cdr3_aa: CASRDGRGTEAFF
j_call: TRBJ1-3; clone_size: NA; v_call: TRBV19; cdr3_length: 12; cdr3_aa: CASRTGGNTIYF
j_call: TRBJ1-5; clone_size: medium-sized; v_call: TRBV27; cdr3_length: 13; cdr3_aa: CASSLGGSQPQHF
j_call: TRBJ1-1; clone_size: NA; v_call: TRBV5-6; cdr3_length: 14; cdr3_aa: CASSFRGGNTEAFF
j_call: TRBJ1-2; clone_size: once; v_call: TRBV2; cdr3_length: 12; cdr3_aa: CASLGGSYGYTF
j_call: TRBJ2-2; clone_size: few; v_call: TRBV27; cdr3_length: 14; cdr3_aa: CASSLIGNTGELFF
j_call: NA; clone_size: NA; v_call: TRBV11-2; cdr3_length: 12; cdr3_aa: CASSALGDEQYF
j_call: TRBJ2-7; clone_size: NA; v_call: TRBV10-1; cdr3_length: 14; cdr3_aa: CASSPGPSSGEQYF
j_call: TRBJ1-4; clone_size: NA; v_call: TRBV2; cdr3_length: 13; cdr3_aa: CASTRGLREKLFF
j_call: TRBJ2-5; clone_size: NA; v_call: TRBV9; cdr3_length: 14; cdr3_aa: CASSVGWGERAQYF
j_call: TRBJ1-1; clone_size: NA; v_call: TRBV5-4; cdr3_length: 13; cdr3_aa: CASSLGTGIEAFF